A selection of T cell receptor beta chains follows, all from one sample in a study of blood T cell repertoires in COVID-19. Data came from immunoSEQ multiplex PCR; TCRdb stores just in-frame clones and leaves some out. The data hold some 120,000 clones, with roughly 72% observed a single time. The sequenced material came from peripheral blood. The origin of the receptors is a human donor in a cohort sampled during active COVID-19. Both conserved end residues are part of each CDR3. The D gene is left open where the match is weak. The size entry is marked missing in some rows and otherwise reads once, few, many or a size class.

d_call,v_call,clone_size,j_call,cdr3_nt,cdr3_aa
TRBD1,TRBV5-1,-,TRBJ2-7,TGCGCCAGCAACCCGGGACAGGGGAGGCACGAGCAGTACTTC,CASNPGQGRHEQYF
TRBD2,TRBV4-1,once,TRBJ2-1,TGCGCCAGCAGCCATATGGGACTAGCGGGGGGGCCTTACAATGAGCAGTTCTTC,CASSHMGLAGGPYNEQFF
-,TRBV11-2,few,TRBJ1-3,TGTGCCAGCAGCTCCCCACGTCGGGGAAACACCATATATTTT,CASSSPRRGNTIYF
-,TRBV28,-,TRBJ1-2,TGTGCCGTCTCAGAACAGCCTTCCCAATATGGCTACACCTTC,CAVSEQPSQYGYTF
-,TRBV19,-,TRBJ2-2,TGTGCCAGTAGGTCCCGGGACATGAACACCGGGGAGCTGTTTTTT,CASRSRDMNTGELFF
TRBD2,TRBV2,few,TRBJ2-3,TGTGCCAGCAGTCGACTAGCGGGCACAGATACGCAGTATTTT,CASSRLAGTDTQYF
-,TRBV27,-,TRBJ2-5,TGTGCCAGCAGTTTATTATCGCGAGGGGAGACCCAGTACTTC,CASSLLSRGETQYF
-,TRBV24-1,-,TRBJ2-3,TGTGCCACCAGCATTCCCGGCAGCGACACAGATACGCAGTATTTT,CATSIPGSDTDTQYF
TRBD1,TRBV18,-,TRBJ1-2,TGTGCCAGCTCACCAGGGACAGTCTATGGCTACACCTTC,CASSPGTVYGYTF
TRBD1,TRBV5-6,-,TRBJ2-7,TGTGCCAGCAGCGATTCGGACAGGGGGAACTCCTACGAGCAGTACTTC,CASSDSDRGNSYEQYF
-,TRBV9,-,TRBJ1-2,TGTGCCAGCAGCGTAAATTCAGGGAACTATGGCTACACCTTC,CASSVNSGNYGYTF
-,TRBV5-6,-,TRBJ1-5,TGTGCCAGCAGCTTGCAAGGCCGTTGGGAGACGGACAATCAGCCCCAGCATTTT,CASSLQGRWETDNQPQHF
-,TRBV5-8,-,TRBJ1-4,TGTGCCAGCAGCTTGGTCCGGGGGAAATTCGAAAAACTGTTTTTT,CASSLVRGKFEKLFF
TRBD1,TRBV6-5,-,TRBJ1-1,TGTGCCAGCAGGGGGACAGGGGAAACTGAAGCTTTCTTT,CASRGTGETEAFF
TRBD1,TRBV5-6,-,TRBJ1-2,TGTGCCAGCAGCTTGGTGGCAGGGGGCCGGTATGGCTACACCTTC,CASSLVAGGRYGYTF
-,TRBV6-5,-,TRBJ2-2,TGTGCCAGCAGACCCGACCTTCAGGACGGGGAGCTGTTTTTT,CASRPDLQDGELFF
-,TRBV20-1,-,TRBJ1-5,TGCAGTGCTAGTACAGGGTACAATCAGCCCCAGCATTTT,CSASTGYNQPQHF
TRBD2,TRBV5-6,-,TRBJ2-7,TGTGCCAGCAGCTTGGGGTTAGCGGGGCTGGGGGAGCAGTACTTC,CASSLGLAGLGEQYF
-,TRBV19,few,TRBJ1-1,TGTGCCAGTAGTATAGCCCGCGGAGGCACTGAAGCTTTCTTT,CASSIARGGTEAFF
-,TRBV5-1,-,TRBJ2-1,TGCGCCAGCAGCTTGGGAGGGGAGGCCTACAATGAGCAGTTCTTC,CASSLGGEAYNEQFF
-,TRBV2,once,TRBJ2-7,TGTGCCAGCTGCCTCGGGGGTCCCGGGCAGTACTTC,CASCLGGPGQYF
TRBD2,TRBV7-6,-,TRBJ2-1,TGTGCCAGCAGTCTAACGGGGGGCAATGAGCAGTTCTTC,CASSLTGGNEQFF
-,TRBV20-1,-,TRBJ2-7,TGCAGTGCTAGTTTGCCACTCGCCGACTACGAGCAGTACTTC,CSASLPLADYEQYF
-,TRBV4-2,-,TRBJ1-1,TGTGCCAGCAGCCCCCTGCTGGGGCCCACTGAAGCTTTCTTT,CASSPLLGPTEAFF
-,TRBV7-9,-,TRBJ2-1,TGTGCCAGCAGCTTAGTCGCGGGGGGAGGGACAGACAATGAGCAGTTCTTC,CASSLVAGGGTDNEQFF